This T cell receptor (beta chain) was captured by sequencing in a study of shared clonotypes between healthy human individuals. Study summary: The donor pool was made up of a couple of women and a few men aged 18 to 49. Notes on the study in general: Incomplete sequencing of sorted subsets was indicated by rarefaction despite large depth. Clonotypes that were shared across a handful of donors made up roughly 5% of naive CD4 clonotypes.

As for this clone: The antigen remains undetermined.

V gave up 4 bases and J gave up 3 bases; unmatched junction bases: 7. Germline assignment: CDR1 SGHTA and CDR2 FQGNSA. This CDR3 spans 15 amino acids. The method was immunoSEQ multiplex PCR; TCRdb's version includes in-frame clones alone and lacks a portion of them. Here the sample spans about a million clones, 70% to 85% being singletons. Those who donated, Caucasian adults without exception, all lived in Nashville, Tennessee. The sequenced material came from memory CD4+ T cells from PBMCs. Subset given: CD45RA-negative fraction. The chain joins TRBV7-2 to TRBJ2-7; 9 nucleotides line up with TRBD1. The clonotype comes from a young man in good health. Some clones in this sample may be carry-over from other donors' samples. The CDR3 nucleotides are TGTGCCAGCAGCTACAACAGGGGGCCGGGCTACGAGCAGTACTTC. This sequence encodes CASSYNRGPGYEQYF. Based on the CDR3 plus reference TRBV7-2 and TRBJ2-7, the full variable domain is GAGVSQSPSNKVTEKGKDVELRCDPISGHTALYWYRQSLGQGLEFLIYFQGNSAPDKSGLPSDRFSAERTGGSVSTLTIQRTQQEDSAVYLCASSYNRGPGYEQYFGPGTRLTVT.